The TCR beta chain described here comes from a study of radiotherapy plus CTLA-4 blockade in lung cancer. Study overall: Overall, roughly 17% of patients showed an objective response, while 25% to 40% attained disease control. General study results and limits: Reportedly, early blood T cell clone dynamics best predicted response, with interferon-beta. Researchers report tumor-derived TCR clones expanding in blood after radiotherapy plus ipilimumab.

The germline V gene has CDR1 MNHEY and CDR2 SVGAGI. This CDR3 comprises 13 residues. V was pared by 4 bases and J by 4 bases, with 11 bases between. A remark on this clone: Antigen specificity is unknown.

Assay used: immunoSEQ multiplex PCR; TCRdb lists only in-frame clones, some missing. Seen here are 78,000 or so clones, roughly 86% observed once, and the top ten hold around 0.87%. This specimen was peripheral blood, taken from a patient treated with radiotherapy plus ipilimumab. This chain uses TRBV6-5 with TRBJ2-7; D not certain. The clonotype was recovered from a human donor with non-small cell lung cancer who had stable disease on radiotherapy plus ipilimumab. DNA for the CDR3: TGTGCCAGCAGTTCCCTGGGCGCGTACGAGCAGTACTTC. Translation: CASSSLGAYEQYF.